One sample yielded the 23 T cell receptor beta chains listed below, sequenced in a study of CD8 T cells in Susac syndrome. The RNA, roughly 0.5 to 1 ug, was put through reverse transcription using random hexamers. TCRdb itself ran the immunoSEQ multiplex PCR reads through MiXCR, one entry per CDR3 protein. Of 250,000 to 350,000 distinct CDR3 sequences listed, approximately 85% were seen once; the top ten hold 0.11%. The specimen was CD8+ T cells from PBMCs. The receptors come from a human donor with multiple sclerosis.

V is TRBV3-1 and J is TRBJ2-3, with unresolved D. This CDR3 has 14 residues. Trimming pared 0 bases from V and 2 bases from J, leaving 6 bases between. Looked up from germline, CDR1 is LGHDT and CDR2 is YNNKEL (reference sequence). CDR3 sequence reads: CASSQEAYTDTQYF. Written as DNA, the CDR3 is TGTGCCAGCAGCCAAGAGGCCTACACAGATACGCAGTATTTT.

This chain connects TRBV5-4 to TRBJ1-4; TRBD1 might be the D (6 bases). V lost 1 base, J lost 6 bases, and 16 bases lay in between. The germline gives CDR1 SGHNT, CDR2 YYREEE (reference sequence). CDR3 length equals 16 residues. As DNA, the CDR3 is TGTGCCAGCAGCTTGAGGCGAGAAAAGGGGGATGAAAAACTGTTTTTT. Amino acids: CASSLRREKGDEKLFF. Variable domain in full (rest from reference TRBV5-4 and TRBJ1-4): ETGVTQSPTHLIKTRGQQVTLRCSSQSGHNTVSWYQQALGQGPQFIFQYYREEENGRGNFPPRFSGLQFPNYSSELNVNALELDDSALYLCASSLRREKGDEKLFFGSGTQLSVL.

This chain links TRBV5-4 with TRBJ1-3; D remains unclear. Germline-derived CDR1 and CDR2 are SGHNT and YYREEE (reference sequence). CDR3 size: 15 residues. Between the trimmed V and J ends, which lost 2 bases and 0 bases, there was a span of 9 bases. The CDR3 loop is CASSFDYNSGNTIYF. CDR3 bases: TGTGCCAGCAGCTTCGATTACAACTCTGGAAACACCATATATTTT.

The chain links TRBV20-1 to TRBJ1-5; no definite D call. This CDR3 has 14 residues. CDR1 DFQATT and CDR2 SNEGSKA come from the germline V gene (reference sequence). V lost 2 bases and J lost 0, with 8 bases in between. The CDR3 protein is CSARLRRSNQPQHF. CDR3 in DNA: TGCAGTGCTAGATTGAGGCGTAGCAATCAGCCCCAGCATTTT.

The chain uses TRBV5-6 and TRBJ2-1; D is unclear. The V end was cut by 1 base, the J end by 10 bases, with 12 bases between. CDR1 is SGHDT and CDR2 is YYEEEE in the germline V gene. The CDR3 spans 13 residues. CDR3 coding DNA: TGTGCCAGCAGCTTGAGTTTTACCGTGGAGCAGTTCTTC. Protein product: CASSLSFTVEQFF.

The chain uses TRBV7-9 and TRBJ1-2; D not certain. V lost 3 bases and J lost 8, with 19 bases in between. Germline CDR1 reads SEHNR; CDR2 reads FQNEAQ (reference sequence). The CDR3 length is 15 residues. For the CDR3, the DNA is TGTGCCAGCAGCTTCATCCCGAAGGCCCTTGGGGGCTACACCTTC. The encoded protein is CASSFIPKALGGYTF.

The V call is TRBV12-3 or TRBV12-4, the J call TRBJ2-7; TRBD2 aligns across 11 bases. The CDR3 is made up of 18 amino acids. With 3 bases clipped from V and 1 base from J, the junction kept 11 bases outside the gene matches. CDR3 DNA sequence: TGTGCCAGCAGTTTCTCAAGCCGTAGCGGGAGGGGGTCCTACGAGCAGTACTTC. Its translation is CASSFSSRSGRGSYEQYF.

The chain combines TRBV30 with TRBJ2-7, with a possible D match to TRBD2 (5 bases). Germline loops: CDR1 GTSNPN, CDR2 SVGIG (reference sequence). V lost 0 bases to trimming and J lost 6 bases, with 9 bases between them. This CDR3 has 12 amino acids. CDR3 residues: CAWSVAGGEQYF. DNA for the CDR3: TGTGCCTGGAGTGTAGCAGGAGGCGAGCAGTACTTC. The whole variable domain, filled in from reference TRBV30 and TRBJ2-7, reads SQTIHQWPATLVQPVGSPLSLECTVEGTSNPNLYWYRQAAGRGLQLLFYSVGIGQISSEVPQNLSASRPQDRQFILSSKKLLLSDSGFYLCAWSVAGGEQYFGPGTRLTVT.

The chain combines TRBV7-2 with TRBJ1-4; 9 positions match TRBD1. Germline V gives CDR1 SGHTA, CDR2 FQGNSA. The CDR3 length is 17 residues. Trimming removed 1 base from V and 5 bases from J; junction bases left unmatched: 8. The CDR3 DNA reads as TGTGCCAGCAGCTTAGATCCCCCCGGGACAGGGAATGAAAAACTGTTTTTT. This codes for CASSLDPPGTGNEKLFF.

The chain has TRBV7-9 and TRBJ2-7; tentatively, D is TRBD2 (5 bases). The ends were cut back, 5 bases at V and 2 bases at J, with 13 bases in the middle. This CDR3 is 14 amino acids long. Germline V CDR1 and CDR2: SEHNR, FQNEAQ (reference sequence). CDR3 protein: CASSAPGTTYEQYF. As DNA, the CDR3 is TGTGCCAGCAGCGCCCCGGGAACCACCTACGAGCAGTACTTC.

The chain carries TRBV27 and TRBJ1-2; D is ambiguous. Trimming stripped 7 bases from V and 4 bases from J, with 10 bases between. Germline-derived CDR1 and CDR2 are MNHEY and SMNVEV (reference sequence). The CDR3 contains 12 residues. CDR3 in DNA: TGTGCCAGCAAAGAGAAAGGCTATGGCTACACCTTC. As protein: CASKEKGYGYTF.

The chain recombines TRBV5-5 with TRBJ2-7; D may be TRBD2 (5 bases). V was shortened by 0 bases and J by 0 bases, with 7 bases between the two germline ends. The CDR3 has 14 residues. Germline loops: CDR1 SGHKS, CDR2 YYEKEE (reference sequence). The DNA of the CDR3 is TGTGCCAGCAGCTTGGTCGGGGACTCCTACGAGCAGTACTTC. Protein: CASSLVGDSYEQYF.

The genes are TRBV19 and TRBJ2-1, with 8 bases fitting TRBD2. The CDR3 runs to 15 residues. With V trimmed by 8 bases and J by 10 bases, 16 bases remained unmatched. Germline V lookup: CDR1 LNHDA, CDR2 SQIVND (reference sequence). CDR3 region: CASSDLAGGLKEQFF. The CDR3 DNA reads as TGTGCCAGTTCAGACCTTGCGGGGGGATTGAAGGAGCAGTTCTTC.

V usage is TRBV6-5 and J usage is TRBJ2-7; 7 bases are shared with TRBD2. This CDR3 has 16 residues. Looked up from germline, CDR1 is MNHEY and CDR2 is SVGAGI. The junction had 13 bases not matched to a gene; V was cut back by 6 bases and J by 2 bases. This chain's CDR3 is CASRYGRGRSTYEQYF. In DNA, the CDR3 is TGTGCCAGCAGGTATGGGAGGGGCAGGTCCACCTACGAGCAGTACTTC.

The genes are TRBV18 and TRBJ1-5; maybe TRBD1 (6 bases). Germline V CDR1 and CDR2: KGHSH, LQKENI. This CDR3 is built from 15 residues. V lost 1 base to trimming and J lost 4 bases, with 11 bases between them. The chain's CDR3 is CASSPHEGGNQPQHF. CDR3 sequence (DNA): TGTGCCAGCTCACCACATGAAGGGGGTAATCAGCCCCAGCATTTT.

This chain links TRBV6-5 with TRBJ2-1, with unresolved D. Germline assignment: CDR1 MNHEY and CDR2 SVGAGI. Trimming left V 3 bases short and J 8 bases short, with 14 bases between. There are 14 residues in the CDR3. The CDR3 DNA sequence: TGTGCCAGCAGTTATCTGGATGGTGGCGATGAGCAGTTCTTC. Amino acid sequence: CASSYLDGGDEQFF.

This chain joins TRBV20-1 and TRBJ2-7; D perhaps matches TRBD2 (6 bases). The germline V gene encodes CDR1 DFQATT and CDR2 SNEGSKA (reference sequence). The germline V and J ends were trimmed by 1 base and 3 bases, with 16 bases remaining between them. This CDR3 spans 15 amino acids. The CDR3 DNA sequence: TGCAGTGCTAGAGGACTGTCGGGACTGATCTACGAGCAGTACTTC. Translation: CSARGLSGLIYEQYF.

The rearrangement links TRBV30 to TRBJ1-6, with 11 bases identical to TRBD1. Germline lookup yields CDR1 GTSNPN and CDR2 SVGIG (reference sequence). Trimming cost V 4 bases and J 7 bases; bases outside gene matches: 6. This CDR3 contains 15 residues. CDR3 in amino acids: CAWTGQGAMNSPLHF. For the CDR3, the DNA is TGTGCCTGGACTGGACAGGGGGCTATGAATTCACCCCTCCACTTT. Combining the CDR3 with reference TRBV30 and TRBJ1-6 gives the whole variable domain SQTIHQWPATLVQPVGSPLSLECTVEGTSNPNLYWYRQAAGRGLQLLFYSVGIGQISSEVPQNLSASRPQDRQFILSSKKLLLSDSGFYLCAWTGQGAMNSPLHFGNGTRLTVT.

The chain joins TRBV9 to TRBJ1-2; a weak D match, TRBD1 (5 bases). V was pared by 7 bases and J by 7 bases, with 14 bases between. The CDR3 consists of 12 residues. In germline, CDR1 is SGDLS, CDR2 YYNGEE. CDR3 nucleotides: TGTGCCAGCCAAGAGGTGGGGACTGGCTACACCTTC. The encoded protein is CASQEVGTGYTF.

The chain carries TRBV7-2 and TRBJ2-2; D gene unclear. V was shortened by 4 bases and J by 0 bases, with 12 bases between the two germline ends. The CDR3 runs to 16 residues. Germline assignment: CDR1 SGHTA and CDR2 FQGNSA. CDR3 nucleotides: TGTGCCAGCAGCTCCCTCCCCCCTCCGAACACCGGGGAGCTGTTTTTT. Its translation is CASSSLPPPNTGELFF. The full variable domain, completed using reference TRBV7-2 and TRBJ2-2, is GAGVSQSPSNKVTEKGKDVELRCDPISGHTALYWYRQSLGQGLEFLIYFQGNSAPDKSGLPSDRFSAERTGGSVSTLTIQRTQQEDSAVYLCASSSLPPPNTGELFFGEGSRLTVL.

The J gene is TRBJ2-1, the V gene TRBV25-1; D ambiguous. The CDR3 runs 14 residues. The V end lost 3 bases, the J end lost 3 bases, and 9 bases lay between the germline ends. Germline lookup yields CDR1 MGHDK and CDR2 SYGVNS. The CDR3 DNA sequence: TGTGCCAGCAGTGATATGAGTGGCTACAATGAGCAGTTCTTC. The encoded protein is CASSDMSGYNEQFF.

DNA of the CDR3: TGTGCCAGTAGTAGGGGACAGGGTGTCGAAAAACTGTTTTTT. Residues: CASSRGQGVEKLFF. The chain links TRBV19 to TRBJ1-4, with TRBD1 identical over 9 bases. The CDR3 is 14 residues long. The germline V gene has CDR1 LNHDA and CDR2 SQIVND (reference sequence). V lost 4 bases, J lost 8 bases, and 5 bases stayed unmatched.

This rearrangement joins TRBV28 to TRBJ2-1; unclear D gene. CDR1 MDHEN and CDR2 SYDVKM come from the germline V gene. The V gene lost 7 bases and the J gene lost 0 bases, with 22 bases spanning the gap. This CDR3 has 18 residues. CDR3 in DNA: TGTGCCAGCACTTCCATGTGGGCGGAGTGGAGCTCCTACAATGAGCAGTTCTTC. Amino acid sequence: CASTSMWAEWSSYNEQFF.